One sample yielded the 7 T cell receptor beta chains listed below, sequenced in a study of T cell changes during pregnancy in multiple sclerosis. The method was immunoSEQ multiplex PCR; TCRdb's version includes in-frame clones alone and lacks a portion of them. The data show about 52,000 clones, roughly 92% seen once. The material sequenced was CD4+ T cells from peripheral blood mononuclear cells, taken in the third trimester of pregnancy. Receptor source: a female donor with multiple sclerosis, enrolled in a pregnancy study.

The rearrangement links TRBV19 to TRBJ2-1, with D possibly matching TRBD1 (5 bases). The CDR3 runs to 15 residues. The germline V gene encodes CDR1 LNHDA and CDR2 SQIVND (reference sequence). V lost 5 bases to trimming and J lost 1 base, with 12 bases between them. The CDR3 DNA reads as TGTGCCAGTAGTTGGGCGAAGGGGTCCTACAATGAGCAGTTCTTC. This sequence encodes CASSWAKGSYNEQFF.

This chain joins TRBV7-9 and TRBJ2-2; D is perhaps TRBD1 (6 bases). Between the trimmed V and J ends, which lost 2 bases and 2 bases, there was a span of 12 bases. The CDR3 is 16 amino acids. Germline V gives CDR1 SEHNR, CDR2 FQNEAQ (reference sequence). In DNA, the CDR3 is TGTGCCAGCAGCTTAAACAGGGCAGTCAACACCGGGGAGCTGTTTTTT. Protein product: CASSLNRAVNTGELFF.

V gene TRBV6-4 combines with J gene TRBJ1-6, with D possibly matching TRBD1 (5 bases). The CDR3 is 16 amino acids. The ends were cut back, 4 bases at V and 7 bases at J, with 17 bases in the middle. The V gene's germline CDR1 is MRHNA and CDR2 SNTAGT. CDR3 coding DNA: TGTGCCAGCAGTGTCGTGGCAGGGTCGGACAATTCACCCCTCCACTTT. Translating gives CASSVVAGSDNSPLHF.

The chain employs TRBV6-1 and TRBJ2-7; D possibly corresponds to TRBD1 (6 bases). CDR3 length: 15 amino acids. Germline values: CDR1 MNHNS, CDR2 SASEGT. V shed 2 bases and J shed 6 bases, with 17 bases lying between them. CDR3 DNA sequence: TGTGCCAGCAGTGAACCTGGGGCAGGGGCAGGCGAGCAGTACTTC. Translating gives CASSEPGAGAGEQYF.

The V gene is TRBV7-3, the J gene TRBJ2-5, with 15 bases identical to TRBD2. Germline values: CDR1 SGHTA, CDR2 FQGTGA. Unmatched junction bases numbered 14, after V lost 5 bases and J lost 4 bases. This CDR3 region has 19 residues. This CDR3 reads CASSPGLAGGLLSGETQYF. The CDR3 DNA is TGTGCCAGCAGCCCCGGACTAGCGGGGGGGCTTCTCTCAGGAGAGACCCAGTACTTC.

This rearrangement joins TRBV2 to TRBJ2-7, with D possibly being TRBD1 (6 bases). There are 14 residues in the CDR3. CDR1 SNHLY and CDR2 FYNNEI come from the germline V gene. The V gene lost 7 bases and the J gene lost 0 bases, with 13 bases spanning the gap. CDR3: CASNFRGRSYEQYF. CDR3 nucleotides: TGTGCCAGCAATTTCAGGGGCCGCTCCTACGAGCAGTACTTC.

V gene TRBV6-1 combines with J gene TRBJ1-2, with 8 nucleotides matching TRBD1. Losses at the gene ends were 7 bases for V and 8 bases for J; bases not matched to a gene: 9. Per the germline V gene, CDR1 is MNHNS and CDR2 is SASEGT. This CDR3 has 13 amino acids. The CDR3 region is CASIAGQGVGYTF. Written as DNA, the CDR3 is TGTGCCAGCATCGCTGGACAGGGAGTAGGCTACACCTTC.